This T cell receptor beta chain was sequenced for a study of control samples from healthy donors and cancer patients. TCRdb keeps only in-frame clones here, not all; method: immunoSEQ multiplex PCR. The sample includes some 200,000 clones, 80% to 95% of them seen just once. V was clipped by 0 bases and J by 3 bases, with 11 bases between them. The CDR3 is 15 amino acids. Germline V gene data show CDR1 as SNHLY and CDR2 as FYNNEI. The sequence came from a man aged 18 to 30 in good health. The chain couples TRBV2 to TRBJ1-2; D is unclear. Specimen: blood. DNA for the CDR3: TGTGCCAGCAGTGAAGCGTACGAGGTGTACTATGGCTACACCTTC. Translated: CASSEAYEVYYGYTF.